In this sample, the clone carrying this T cell receptor (beta chain) turned up many times. Its cognate antigen is unknown. Germline-derived CDR1 and CDR2 are SGDLS and YYNGEE. V was clipped by 2 bases and J by 1 base; unmatched bases: 5. CDR3 length: 15 amino acids. This sample stems from a study of regulatory T cells in long-lasting Graves disease. Points from the study as a whole: Fewer public clonotypes were shared by new patients (966) than by persistent patients (about 2,800).

Time point meaning: newly diagnosed GD, antithyroid drugs for less than 3 months. PBMC RNA served as the TCR library source. CDR3 regions were amplified by Arm-PCR using iRepertoire HTBI primers to build TCR beta libraries. Authors' processing steps: Detected in the samples were about 60 TRBV and 14 TRBJ segments. MiXCR, applied by TCRdb to the multiplex PCR reads, yields one record per CDR3 protein. In this record, the V and J calls reflect TCRdb's handling and not the investigators' own analysis. The data contain about 220,000 distinct CDR3 sequences, roughly a fifth of them singletons. This same sample was also part of a study on T cells in Graves' hyperthyroidism and ophthalmopathy. That work contributes: Each diagnosis was grounded in clinical symptoms, serum thyroxine and TRAb, thyroid ultrasound, and orbital computed tomography. Primed by the HTBI set, a first-round RT-PCR was run on the TCR CDR3.

The chain has TRBV9 and TRBJ1-1, with 7 bases aligning to TRBD1. This TCR was recovered from a woman in her twenties or thirties with Graves disease. The sequenced sample was peripheral blood mononuclear cells (PBMCs), obtained at new diagnosis, from a patient treated with antithyroid drugs. The CDR3 is CASSVTGAQNTEAFF. For the CDR3, the DNA is TGTGCCAGCAGCGTCACAGGGGCCCAGAACACTGAAGCTTTCTTT. Full variable domain (rest looked up from reference TRBV9 and TRBJ1-1): DSGVTQTPKHLITATGQRVTLRCSPRSGDLSVYWYQQSLDQGLQFLIQYYNGEERAKGNILERFSAQQFPDLHSELNLSSLELGDSALYFCASSVTGAQNTEAFFGQGTRLTVV.